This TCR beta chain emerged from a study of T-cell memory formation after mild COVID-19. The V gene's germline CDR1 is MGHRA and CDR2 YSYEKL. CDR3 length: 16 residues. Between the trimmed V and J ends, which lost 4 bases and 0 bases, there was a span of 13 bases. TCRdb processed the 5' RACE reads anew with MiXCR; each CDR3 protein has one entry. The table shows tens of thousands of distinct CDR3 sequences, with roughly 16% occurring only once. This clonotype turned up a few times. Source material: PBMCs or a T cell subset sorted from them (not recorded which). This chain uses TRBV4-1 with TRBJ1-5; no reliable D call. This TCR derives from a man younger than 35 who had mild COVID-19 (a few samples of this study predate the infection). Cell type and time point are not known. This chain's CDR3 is CASSLQVYPSNQPQHF. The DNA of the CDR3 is TGCGCCAGCAGCCTCCAGGTATACCCTAGCAATCAGCCCCAGCATTTT.